There are many counts of the clone carrying this TCR beta chain. As yet, its antigen is unknown. This entry comes from a study of T cells after yellow fever vaccination. Findings of the study overall: Primary-vaccination clones mostly resurfaced post-booster (just under 98% CD4, roughly 90% CD8).

TCRdb fed the 5' RACE reads into MiXCR, producing one record per CDR3 protein. The profile shows under 150,000 distinct CDR3 sequences, 7.7% of them singletons. Germline V gene lookup returns CDR1 KGHSH and CDR2 LQKENI. V was clipped by 6 bases and J by 7 bases; unmatched bases: 15. CDR3 length equals 15 residues. The rearrangement joins TRBV18 to TRBJ2-7, with 7 bases identical to TRBD2. The TCR originated in a man between 25 and 39 years old who received the YFV17D yellow fever vaccine. The sequences come from CD4+ T cells sorted from PBMCs, collected 5 days after the yellow fever booster vaccination. CDR3 nucleotides: TGTGCCAGCTCCACAGGAGGTCTAGCGGAAAGGGAGCAGTACTTC. This codes for CASSTGGLAEREQYF.